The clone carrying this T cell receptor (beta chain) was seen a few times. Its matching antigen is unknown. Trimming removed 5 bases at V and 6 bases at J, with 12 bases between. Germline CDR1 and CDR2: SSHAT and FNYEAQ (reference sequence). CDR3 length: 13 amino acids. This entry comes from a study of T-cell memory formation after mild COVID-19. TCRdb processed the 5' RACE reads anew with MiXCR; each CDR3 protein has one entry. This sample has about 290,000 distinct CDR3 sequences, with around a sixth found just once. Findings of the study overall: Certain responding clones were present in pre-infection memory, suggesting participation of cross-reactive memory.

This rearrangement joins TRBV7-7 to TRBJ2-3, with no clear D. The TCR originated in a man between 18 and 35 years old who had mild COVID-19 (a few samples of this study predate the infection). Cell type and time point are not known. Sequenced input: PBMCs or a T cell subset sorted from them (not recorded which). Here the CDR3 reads CASSPGPPDTQYF. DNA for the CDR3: TGTGCCAGCAGCCCTGGCCCCCCGGATACGCAGTATTTT.